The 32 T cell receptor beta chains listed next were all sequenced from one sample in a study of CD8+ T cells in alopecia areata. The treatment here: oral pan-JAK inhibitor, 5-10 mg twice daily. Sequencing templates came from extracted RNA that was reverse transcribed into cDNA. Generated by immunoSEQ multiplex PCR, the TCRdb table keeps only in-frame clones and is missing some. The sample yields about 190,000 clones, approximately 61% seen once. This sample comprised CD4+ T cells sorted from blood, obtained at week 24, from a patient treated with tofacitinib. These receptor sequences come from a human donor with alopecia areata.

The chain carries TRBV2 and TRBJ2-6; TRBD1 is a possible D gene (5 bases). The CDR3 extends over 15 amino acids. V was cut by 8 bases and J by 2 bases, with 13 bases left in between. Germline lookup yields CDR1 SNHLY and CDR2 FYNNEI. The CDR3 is CASSSGHPGANVLTF. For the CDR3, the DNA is TGTGCCAGCTCCTCAGGGCACCCTGGGGCCAACGTCCTGACTTTC.

The chain's CDR3 is CASSLSGNQGAGYTF. The CDR3 coding sequence is TGTGCCAGCAGCTTGAGTGGCAACCAGGGAGCCGGCTACACCTTC. J is TRBJ1-2 and V is TRBV5-6; possible D gene TRBD1, 5 bases. The CDR3 extends over 15 amino acids. Trimming took 1 base from V and 8 from J, leaving 18 bases between them. Germline-derived CDR1 and CDR2 are SGHDT and YYEEEE. The entire variable domain, with the rest obtained from reference TRBV5-6 and TRBJ1-2, is as follows: DAGVTQSPTHLIKTRGQQVTLRCSPKSGHDTVSWYQQALGQGPQFIFQYYEEEERQRGNFPDRFSGHQFPNYSSELNVNALLLGDSALYLCASSLSGNQGAGYTFGSGTRLTVV.

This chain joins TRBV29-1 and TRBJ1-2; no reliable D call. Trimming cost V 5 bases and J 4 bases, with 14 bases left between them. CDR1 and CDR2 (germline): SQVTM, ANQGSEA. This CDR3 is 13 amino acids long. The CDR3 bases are TGCAGCGTTTCACCCCTCCTCGGCTATGGCTACACCTTC. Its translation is CSVSPLLGYGYTF.

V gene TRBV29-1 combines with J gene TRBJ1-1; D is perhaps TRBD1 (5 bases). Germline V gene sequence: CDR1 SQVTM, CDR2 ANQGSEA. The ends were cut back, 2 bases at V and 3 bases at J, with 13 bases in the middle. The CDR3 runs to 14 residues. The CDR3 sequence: CSVELQAGDTEAFF. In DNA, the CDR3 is TGCAGCGTTGAACTCCAGGCGGGGGACACTGAAGCTTTCTTT.

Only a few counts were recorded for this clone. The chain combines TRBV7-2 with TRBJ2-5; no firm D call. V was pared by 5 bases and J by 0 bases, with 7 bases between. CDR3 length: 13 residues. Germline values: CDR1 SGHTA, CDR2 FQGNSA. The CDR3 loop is CASSPRNQETQYF. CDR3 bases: TGTGCCAGCAGCCCTCGAAACCAAGAGACCCAGTACTTC.

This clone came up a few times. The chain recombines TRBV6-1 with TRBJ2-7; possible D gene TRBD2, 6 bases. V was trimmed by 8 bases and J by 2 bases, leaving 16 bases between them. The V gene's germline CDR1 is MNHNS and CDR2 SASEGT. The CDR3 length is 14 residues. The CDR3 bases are TGTGCCAGCGTGCGGGGAACGGCAACCTACGAGCAGTACTTC. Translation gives CASVRGTATYEQYF.

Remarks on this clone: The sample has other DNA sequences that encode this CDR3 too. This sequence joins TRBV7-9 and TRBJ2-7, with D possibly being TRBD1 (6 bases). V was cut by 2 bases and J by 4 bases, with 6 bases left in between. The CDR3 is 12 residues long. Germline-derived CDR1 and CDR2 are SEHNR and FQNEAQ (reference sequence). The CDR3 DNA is TGTGCCAGCAGCTTACAGGGGTACGAGCAGTACTTC. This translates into CASSLQGYEQYF.

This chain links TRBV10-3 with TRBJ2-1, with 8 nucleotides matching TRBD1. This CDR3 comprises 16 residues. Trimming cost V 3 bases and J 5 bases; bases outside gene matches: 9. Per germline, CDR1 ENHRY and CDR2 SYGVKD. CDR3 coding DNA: TGTGCCATCAGTGACCTGGAGGGACAGGCGCACAATGAGCAGTTCTTC. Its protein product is CAISDLEGQAHNEQFF.

The CDR3 DNA follows: TGTGCCAGCAGCCCGTCTGGTGCGGGGGGCTCTTCTAACTATGGCTACACCTTC. It codes for CASSPSGAGGSSNYGYTF. The J gene is TRBJ1-2, the V gene TRBV5-4; D may be TRBD1 (6 bases). Germline assignment: CDR1 SGHNT and CDR2 YYREEE (reference sequence). CDR3 size: 18 residues. V was trimmed by 4 bases and J by 0 bases, leaving 22 bases between them.

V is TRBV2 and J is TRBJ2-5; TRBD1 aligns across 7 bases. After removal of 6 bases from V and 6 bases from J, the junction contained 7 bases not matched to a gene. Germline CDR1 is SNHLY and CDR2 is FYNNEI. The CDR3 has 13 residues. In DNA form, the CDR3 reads TGTGCCAGCAGCTCCGGGACAGAGAAGACCCAGTACTTC. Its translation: CASSSGTEKTQYF. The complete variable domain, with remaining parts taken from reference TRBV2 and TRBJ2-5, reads EPEVTQTPSHQVTQMGQEVILRCVPISNHLYFYWYRQILGQKVEFLVSFYNNEISEKSEIFDDQFSVERPDGSNFTLKIRSTKLEDSAMYFCASSSGTEKTQYFGPGTRLLVL.

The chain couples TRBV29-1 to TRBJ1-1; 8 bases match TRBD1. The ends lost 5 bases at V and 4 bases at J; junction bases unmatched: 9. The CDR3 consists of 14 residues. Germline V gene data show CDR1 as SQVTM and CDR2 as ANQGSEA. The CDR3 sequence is CSVNGQGGSTEAFF. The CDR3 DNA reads TGCAGCGTTAATGGACAGGGCGGGAGCACTGAAGCTTTCTTT.

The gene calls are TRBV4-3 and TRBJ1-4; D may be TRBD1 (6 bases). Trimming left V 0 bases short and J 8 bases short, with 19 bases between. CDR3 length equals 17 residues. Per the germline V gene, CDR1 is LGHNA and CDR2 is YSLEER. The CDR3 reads CASSQDRVRQTGEKLFF. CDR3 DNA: TGCGCCAGCAGCCAAGATAGGGTTAGACAAACAGGGGAAAAACTGTTTTTT.

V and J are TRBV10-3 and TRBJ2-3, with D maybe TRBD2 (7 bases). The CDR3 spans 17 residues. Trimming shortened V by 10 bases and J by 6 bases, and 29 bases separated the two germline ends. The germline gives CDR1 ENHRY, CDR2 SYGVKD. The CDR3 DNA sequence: TGTGCCAGCAGCCCGCTAGGGGGGGGCACCTTTCGGGATACGCAGTATTTT. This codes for CASSPLGGGTFRDTQYF.

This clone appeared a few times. The CDR3 DNA reads as TGCGCCAGCAGCTTGGCCTCGGGGCCCACAGATACGCAGTATTTT. It translates to CASSLASGPTDTQYF. The chain couples TRBV5-1 to TRBJ2-3; perhaps D is TRBD1 or TRBD2 (5 bases each). V was shortened by 0 bases and J by 2 bases, with 10 bases between the two germline ends. The CDR3 sequence is 15 residues long. Germline assignment: CDR1 SGHRS and CDR2 YFSETQ.

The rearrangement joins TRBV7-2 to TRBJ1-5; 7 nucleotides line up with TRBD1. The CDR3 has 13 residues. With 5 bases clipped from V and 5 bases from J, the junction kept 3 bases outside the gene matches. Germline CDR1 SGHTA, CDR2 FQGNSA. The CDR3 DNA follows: TGTGCCAGCAGCCACGACAGGGATCAGCCCCAGCATTTT. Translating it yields CASSHDRDQPQHF.

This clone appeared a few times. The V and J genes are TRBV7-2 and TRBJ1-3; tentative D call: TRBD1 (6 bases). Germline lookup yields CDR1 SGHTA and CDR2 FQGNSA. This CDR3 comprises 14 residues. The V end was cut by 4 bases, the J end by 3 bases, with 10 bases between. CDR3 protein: CASSSGTFGNTIYF. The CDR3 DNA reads TGTGCCAGCAGCTCCGGGACATTTGGAAACACCATATATTTT.

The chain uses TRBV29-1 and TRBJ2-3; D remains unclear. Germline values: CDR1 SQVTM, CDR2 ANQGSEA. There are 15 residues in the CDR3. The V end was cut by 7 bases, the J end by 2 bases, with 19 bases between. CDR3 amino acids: CSASSAQIFTDTQYF. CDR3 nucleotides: TGCAGCGCCTCGAGCGCCCAAATATTCACAGATACGCAGTATTTT.

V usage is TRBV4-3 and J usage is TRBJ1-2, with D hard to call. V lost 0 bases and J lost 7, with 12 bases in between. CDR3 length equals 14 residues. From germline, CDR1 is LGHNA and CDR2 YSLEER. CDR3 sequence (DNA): TGCGCCAGCAGCCAAGAGTTGGAACTGGGTGGCTACACCTTC. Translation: CASSQELELGGYTF.

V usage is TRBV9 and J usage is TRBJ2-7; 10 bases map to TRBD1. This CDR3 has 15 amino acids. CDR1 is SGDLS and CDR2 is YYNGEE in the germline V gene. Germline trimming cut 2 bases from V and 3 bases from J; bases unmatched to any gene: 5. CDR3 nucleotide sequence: TGTGCCAGCAGCGTCGCCGGGACAGGGGACTACGAGCAGTACTTC. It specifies CASSVAGTGDYEQYF.

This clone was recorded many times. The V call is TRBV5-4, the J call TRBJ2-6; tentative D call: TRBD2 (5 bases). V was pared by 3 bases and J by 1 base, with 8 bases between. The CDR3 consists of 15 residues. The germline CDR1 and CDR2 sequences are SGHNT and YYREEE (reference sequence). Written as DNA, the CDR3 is TGTGCCAGCAGCTCCCGGGGTTCTGGGGCCAACGTCCTGACTTTC. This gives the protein CASSSRGSGANVLTF.

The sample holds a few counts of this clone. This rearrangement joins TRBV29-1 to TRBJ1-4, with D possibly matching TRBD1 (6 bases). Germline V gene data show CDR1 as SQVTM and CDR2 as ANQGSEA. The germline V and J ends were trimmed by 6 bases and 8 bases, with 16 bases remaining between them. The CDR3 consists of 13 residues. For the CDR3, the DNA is TGCAGCGTCTTCCTTCGACAGGCCGAAAAACTGTTTTTT. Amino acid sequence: CSVFLRQAEKLFF.

The CDR3 loop is CASSAETDYNSPLHF. The CDR3 DNA is TGTGCCAGCAGCGCCGAGACAGACTATAATTCACCCCTCCACTTT. This chain uses TRBV7-8 with TRBJ1-6, with a tentative D call TRBD1 (5 bases). Trimming cost V 5 bases and J 3 bases, with 11 bases left between them. The CDR3 has 15 residues. The V gene's germline CDR1 is SGHVS and CDR2 FQNEAQ.

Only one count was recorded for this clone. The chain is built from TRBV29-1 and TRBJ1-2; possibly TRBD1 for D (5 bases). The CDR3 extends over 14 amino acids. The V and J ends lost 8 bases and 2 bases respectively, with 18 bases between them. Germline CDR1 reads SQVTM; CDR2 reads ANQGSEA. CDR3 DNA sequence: TGCAGCCTCCGGGGTACAGGAGCGAACTATGGCTACACCTTC. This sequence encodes CSLRGTGANYGYTF.

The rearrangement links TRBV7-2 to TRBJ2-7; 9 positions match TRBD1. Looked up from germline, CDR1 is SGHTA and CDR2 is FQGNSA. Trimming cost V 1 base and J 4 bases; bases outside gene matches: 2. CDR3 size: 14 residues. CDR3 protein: CASSLVGTGYEQYF. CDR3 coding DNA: TGTGCCAGCAGCTTAGTGGGGACAGGGTACGAGCAGTACTTC.

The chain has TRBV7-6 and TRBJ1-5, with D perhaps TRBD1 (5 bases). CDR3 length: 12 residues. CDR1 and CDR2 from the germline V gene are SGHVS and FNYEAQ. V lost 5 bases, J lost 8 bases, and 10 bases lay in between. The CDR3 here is CASSDKGKPQHF. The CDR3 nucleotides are TGTGCCAGCAGCGATAAGGGGAAGCCCCAGCATTTT.

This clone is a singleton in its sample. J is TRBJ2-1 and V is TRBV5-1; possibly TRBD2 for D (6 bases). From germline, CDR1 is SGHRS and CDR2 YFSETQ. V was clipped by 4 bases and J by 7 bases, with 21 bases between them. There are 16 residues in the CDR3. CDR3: CASSGGGFSGVNEQFF. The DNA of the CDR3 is TGCGCCAGCAGCGGAGGCGGTTTTTCGGGGGTGAATGAGCAGTTCTTC.

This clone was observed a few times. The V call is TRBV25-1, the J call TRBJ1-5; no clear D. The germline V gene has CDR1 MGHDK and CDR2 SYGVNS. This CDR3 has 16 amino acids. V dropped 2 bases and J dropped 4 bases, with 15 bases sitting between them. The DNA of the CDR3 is TGTGCCAGCAGTGAAGGAGGGTGGGCGAAAAATCAGCCCCAGCATTTT. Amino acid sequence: CASSEGGWAKNQPQHF.

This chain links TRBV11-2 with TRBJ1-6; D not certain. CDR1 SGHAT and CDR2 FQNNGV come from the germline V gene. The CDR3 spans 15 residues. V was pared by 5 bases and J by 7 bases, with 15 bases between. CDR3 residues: CASSTLGGFNSPLHF. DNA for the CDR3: TGTGCCAGCAGCACCCTTGGAGGGTTCAATTCACCCCTCCACTTT.

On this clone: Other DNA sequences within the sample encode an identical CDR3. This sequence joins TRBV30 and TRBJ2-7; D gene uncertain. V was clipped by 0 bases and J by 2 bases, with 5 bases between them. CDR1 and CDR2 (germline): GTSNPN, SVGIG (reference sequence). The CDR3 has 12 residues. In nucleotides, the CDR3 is TGTGCCTGGAGTGTGGGTCCCTACGAGCAGTACTTC. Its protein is CAWSVGPYEQYF.

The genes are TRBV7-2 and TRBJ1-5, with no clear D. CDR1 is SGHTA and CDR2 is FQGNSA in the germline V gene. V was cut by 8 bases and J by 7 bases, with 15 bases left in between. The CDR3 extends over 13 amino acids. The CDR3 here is CASRGDAGQPQHF. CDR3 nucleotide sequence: TGTGCCAGCCGCGGGGATGCGGGGCAGCCCCAGCATTTT.

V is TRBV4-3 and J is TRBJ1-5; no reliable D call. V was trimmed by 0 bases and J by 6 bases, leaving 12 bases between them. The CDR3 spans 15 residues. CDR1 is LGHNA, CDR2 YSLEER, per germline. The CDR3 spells CASSQEVGRSQPQHF. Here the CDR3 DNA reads TGCGCCAGCAGCCAAGAGGTGGGAAGAAGTCAGCCCCAGCATTTT.

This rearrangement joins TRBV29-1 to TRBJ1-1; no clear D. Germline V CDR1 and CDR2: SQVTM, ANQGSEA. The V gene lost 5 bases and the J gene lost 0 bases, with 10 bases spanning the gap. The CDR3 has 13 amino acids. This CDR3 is CSVRAAMNTEAFF. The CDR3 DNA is TGCAGCGTTCGGGCAGCAATGAACACTGAAGCTTTCTTT.